These T cell receptor beta chains were read from a single sample in a study of T cell responses to AZD1222 COVID-19 vaccine. Sequencing used immunoSEQ multiplex PCR; TCRdb keeps in-frame clones, though not all of them. This sample has over 110,000 clones, with roughly 91% found just once. Sequenced material: peripheral blood, taken on day 0 of AZD1222 vaccination. The source is an adult in good health. Each CDR3 is given with its conserved first and last residue. The D gene is left open where the match is weak. Part of the rows lack a size; the others show once, few, many or a class for expanded clones.

>TRBV7-9|.|.|TRBJ1-2
TGTGCCAGCAGCTTCCTTGGGGCAGGGAACTATGGCTACACCTTC
CASSFLGAGNYGYTF
>TRBV5-1|TRBD1|.|TRBJ2-7
TGCGCCAGCAGCTCGGGATCGACGGGACAGGTTCCCGCCACGCAGTACTTC
CASSSGSTGQVPATQYF
>TRBV6-5|TRBD1|.|TRBJ1-2
TGTGCCAGCAGACATCAGGGGGCGCCAGGCTATGGCTACACCTTC
CASRHQGAPGYGYTF
>TRBV30|.|.|TRBJ1-2
TGTGCCTGGAGTGTTTTGGGTAACTATGGCTACACCTTC
CAWSVLGNYGYTF
>TRBV5-1|.|.|TRBJ2-3
TGCGCCAGCAGCTTGAGTAGACCGAGCACAGATACGCAGTATTTT
CASSLSRPSTDTQYF
>TRBV7-9|TRBD1|.|TRBJ1-3
TGTGCCAGCAGCTTGGGACAGGGGGAATATGCTGGAAACACCATATATTTT
CASSLGQGEYAGNTIYF
>TRBV28|TRBD1|.|TRBJ2-2
TGTGCCAGCCGCAAAGCCGGGACAGCGAACACCGGGGAGCTGTTTTTT
CASRKAGTANTGELFF
>TRBV5-6|.|.|TRBJ1-2
TGTGCCAGCAGCCTCGGGGCGACCTATGGCTACACCTTC
CASSLGATYGYTF
>TRBV7-2|TRBD2|.|TRBJ2-1
TGTGCCAGCAGCCCGCGACTAGCGACCTCCTACAATGAGCAGTTCTTC
CASSPRLATSYNEQFF
>TRBV11-2|.|.|TRBJ2-2
TGTGCCAGCAGCTTACAGGGAGCGAACACCGGGGAGCTGTTTTTT
CASSLQGANTGELFF
>TRBV2|TRBD1|.|TRBJ1-1
TGTGCCAGCAGTAACTCAGGGGGCACTGAAGCTTTCTTT
CASSNSGGTEAFF
>TRBV6-6|TRBD1|once|TRBJ2-2
TGTGCCAGCAGCCGCTTAAGGACAGGGTCCAACGGGGAGCTGTTTTTT
CASSRLRTGSNGELFF
>TRBV3-1/TRBV3-2|.|.|TRBJ2-5
TGTGCCAGCAGCCATTCCGCGGGCAGACACCAAGAGACCCAGTACTTC
CASSHSAGRHQETQYF
>TRBV6-5|.|.|TRBJ2-2
TGTGCCAGCAGAGAGGGGGCGAACACCGGGGAGCTGTTTTTT
CASREGANTGELFF
>TRBV7-9|.|.|TRBJ1-2
TGTGCCAGCAGCCGACAGGCGAACTATGGCTACACCTTC
CASSRQANYGYTF
>TRBV4-1|.|.|TRBJ1-5
TGCGCCAGCAGCCAAGCTCTCCGGGACGCGTATCAGCCCCAGCATTTT
CASSQALRDAYQPQHF
>TRBV5-5|TRBD1|.|TRBJ1-4
TGTGCCAGCAGCTTGGGACAGGGGGTAGATGAAAAACTGTTTTTT
CASSLGQGVDEKLFF
>TRBV29-1|.|.|TRBJ1-1
TGCAGCGCCGGACAGAATGAAGCTTTCTTT
CSAGQNEAFF
>TRBV18|.|.|TRBJ1-4
TGTGCCAGCTCACCACGATTACTTCAGGGGTCCTATAATGAAAAACTGTTTTTT
CASSPRLLQGSYNEKLFF
>TRBV9|TRBD1|many|TRBJ1-1
TGTGCCAGCAGCGTAGAGCCCACAGGGGGCACTGAAGCTTTCTTT
CASSVEPTGGTEAFF
>TRBV6-5|TRBD1|.|TRBJ1-2
TGTGCCAGCAGTTACTCCCGGGACAGGGGCTATGGCTACACCTTC
CASSYSRDRGYGYTF
>TRBV3-1/TRBV3-2|.|.|TRBJ1-4
TGTGCCAGCAGCCCCGATCAACAGGAAAAACTGTTTTTT
CASSPDQQEKLFF
>TRBV9|TRBD2|.|TRBJ2-1
TGTGCCAGCAGCCCCCGACGACTAGCGGGGCCCTACAATGAGCAGTTCTTC
CASSPRRLAGPYNEQFF
>TRBV7-6|.|.|TRBJ1-4
TGTGCCAGCAGCCCTAGCAGTTTCGTTGGGGTATCGAATGAAAAACTGTTTTTT
CASSPSSFVGVSNEKLFF
>TRBV19|.|once|TRBJ1-2
TGTGCCAGTAGTGACAGGCGAGCTAACTATGGCTACACCTTC
CASSDRRANYGYTF
>TRBV19|.|.|TRBJ1-1
TGTGCCAGTAGTATAGGGCGAATACGGGGGTCCATGAACACTGAAGCTTTCTTT
CASSIGRIRGSMNTEAFF